Sequencing of this TCR beta chain was carried out in a study of blood T cell repertoires in COVID-19. Study details: Spain, Italy and the United States supplied samples that represented acute and convalescent COVID-19.

Methods used by the authors: By means of reference gene primer amplification, nucleated cell counts were estimated. TCRdb keeps only in-frame clones here, not all; method: immunoSEQ multiplex PCR. Clone size and the V and J calls come from that table; the DNA yielded D and trimming. This table holds fewer than 200,000 clones, roughly 79% found once. This clone was picked up a small number of times. With 0 bases removed from V and 0 bases from J, the gap between germline ends came to 12 bases. Germline V CDR1 and CDR2: LNHDA, SQIVND (reference sequence). This CDR3 contains 17 residues. During active infection, Seattle patients enrolled and were then monitored through disease.

This receptor was taken from a woman aged 40 to 50 with COVID-19, enrolled during active disease. Sequenced material: peripheral blood. V and J are TRBV19 and TRBJ1-5; maybe TRBD1 (5 bases). Here the CDR3 DNA reads TGTGCCAGTAGTATAGATTCTTGGACATATAGCAATCAGCCCCAGCATTTT. It specifies CASSIDSWTYSNQPQHF. Drawing the rest from reference TRBV19 and TRBJ1-5, the complete variable domain is DGGITQSPKYLFRKEGQNVTLSCEQNLNHDAMYWYRQDPGQGLRLIYYSQIVNDFQKGDIAEGYSVSREKKESFPLTVTSAQKNPTAFYLCASSIDSWTYSNQPQHFGDGTRLSIL.